A selection of T cell receptor beta chains follows, all from one sample in a study of shared clonotypes between healthy human individuals. The repertoire was sequenced with immunoSEQ multiplex PCR; TCRdb's copy has only in-frame clones and lacks some. The table includes about 2.4 million clones, over 85% detected once. The material sequenced was naive CD4+ T cells from PBMCs. The origin of the receptors is a young man in good health. Some clones in this sample may be carry-over from other donors' samples. The CDR3 runs from the conserved cysteine through the conserved F or W. Fields, in order: D gene, J gene, V gene, CDR3 protein. The D gene is left open where the match is weak.

TRBD2	TRBJ2-1	TRBV7-2	CASSLERGVVYNEQFF
TRBD1	TRBJ2-7	TRBV28	CASSQPGQGAPYEQYF
TRBD1	TRBJ1-5	TRBV6-5	CASSGDRRYQPQHF
TRBD1	TRBJ1-6	TRBV6-5	CASSYETGLSPLHF
TRBD2	TRBJ2-1	TRBV5-1	CASSQMGLDIYNEQFF
TRBD2	TRBJ2-1	TRBV10-2	CASTATGLAGGPGEQFF
.	TRBJ2-1	TRBV4-2	CASSPSGTYNEQFF
.	TRBJ2-5	TRBV4-3	CASSQAQGGETQYF
.	TRBJ1-1	TRBV29-1	CSGKGLLNTEAFF
TRBD1	TRBJ2-7	TRBV5-1	CASSADRGHEQYF
TRBD1	TRBJ1-5	TRBV11-3	CASSSFPDRVGSNQPQHF
TRBD1	TRBJ1-2	TRBV6-1	CASSWTGGENYGYTF
.	TRBJ1-1	TRBV6-1	CASTMNTEAFF
.	TRBJ2-1	TRBV7-2	CASSLGKRYNEQFF
TRBD2	TRBJ2-1	TRBV5-8	CASSLREDYNEQFF
TRBD1	TRBJ1-1	TRBV10-3	CAISGQGNTEAFF
.	TRBJ1-6	TRBV2	CASSVSTANSPLHF
TRBD1	TRBJ1-1	TRBV19	CASSKSMDRGQPEAFF
.	TRBJ2-7	TRBV15	CATSRDSRESYEQYF
.	TRBJ1-5	TRBV19	CASSPLRIGYSNQPQHF
.	TRBJ2-7	TRBV11-3	CASSLGGGTGSYEQYF
.	TRBJ1-2	TRBV7-3	CASSLNPGSGDGYTF
.	TRBJ1-5	TRBV15	CATSEGFDQPQHF
TRBD1	TRBJ1-6	TRBV7-9	CASSSTGGISYNSPLHF
.	TRBJ2-5	TRBV30	CAWTPGTLYQETQYF
.	TRBJ2-3	TRBV7-2	CASSLESPRQFTDTQYF
TRBD1	TRBJ2-5	TRBV5-4	CASSLEGALQETQYF
TRBD2	TRBJ2-1	TRBV5-5	CASSLTGTMNEQFF
TRBD1	TRBJ1-4	TRBV5-1	CASSRNRQGLGEKLFF
TRBD1	TRBJ2-1	TRBV6-1	CASNPGQGAYEQFF
TRBD1	TRBJ2-2	TRBV10-1	CASGGQGGTANTGELFF
.	TRBJ1-1	TRBV14	CASSQGPGRTAFF
.	TRBJ1-3	TRBV5-1	CASSNDPVSGNTIYF
.	TRBJ2-7	TRBV11-2	CASSRLVAGQVYEQYF
TRBD1	TRBJ1-2	TRBV11-2	CASSHNRGRTSYGYTF
TRBD2	TRBJ2-7	TRBV28	CASSPSGSPYEQYF
.	TRBJ1-5	TRBV19	CASSNTAFYSNQPQHF
TRBD1	TRBJ1-2	TRBV2	CARSEVTGDGYTF
TRBD2	TRBJ2-1	TRBV7-9	CASSRGPGGQFEQFF
.	TRBJ2-5	TRBV4-3	CASSQERARYF
.	TRBJ2-5	TRBV25-1	CASSEWASETQYF
TRBD1	TRBJ1-1	TRBV18	CASSPLEGQGNTEAFF
.	TRBJ1-2	TRBV28	CASRIDTPGEMFYGYTF
.	TRBJ1-1	TRBV6-5	CASSRQSGAEAFF
.	TRBJ2-5	TRBV9	CASSYRVQETQYF
TRBD1	TRBJ1-4	TRBV27	CASSPYPTGAPNEKLFF
.	.	TRBV4-3	CASSPRGTHEQYF
TRBD2	TRBJ2-7	TRBV2	CASTGLAGVLLYEQYF
.	TRBJ2-2	TRBV2	CASSRDTSTGELFF
.	TRBJ1-2	TRBV5-4	CASSSTGSYGYTF
.	.	TRBV2	CASTKQGTSYEQYF